This record covers a single T cell receptor (beta chain). Its antigen is unidentified. This specimen includes other DNA sequences encoding the same CDR3. The data belong to a study of shared clonotypes between healthy human individuals. General study findings and limits: The sharing of 5% to 6.5% of naive CD4 clonotypes was seen across a handful of donors.

This CDR3 region has 15 residues. Trimming cost V 4 bases and J 5 bases; bases outside gene matches: 4. CDR1 and CDR2 from the germline V gene are SGHTA and FQGTGA. Original analysis: ImmunoSEQ only sent back junction sequences with no quality scores, so filtering was done differently. TCRdb's copy holds only in-frame clones and misses some; the assay was immunoSEQ multiplex PCR. V and J calls and clone size are those listed in that table; D and trimming were worked out from the DNA. This table has 2 million to 3 million clones, more than 85% appearing once. V gene TRBV7-3 combines with J gene TRBJ2-2; 10 positions match TRBD2. Sequencing was performed on naive CD4+ T cells from PBMCs. The subset here: CD45RA+ positively selected. The TCR comes from a young man in good health. Some clones in this sample may be carry-over from other donors' samples. CDR3: CASSSSGRGTGELFF. CDR3 in DNA: TGTGCCAGCAGCTCGAGCGGGAGGGGAACCGGGGAGCTGTTTTTT. Full variable domain (outside the CDR3, taken from reference TRBV7-3 and TRBJ2-2): GAGVSQTPSNKVTEKGKYVELRCDPISGHTALYWYRQSLGQGPEFLIYFQGTGAADDSGLPNDRFFAVRPEGSVSTLKIQRTERGDSAVYLCASSSSGRGTGELFFGEGSRLTVL.